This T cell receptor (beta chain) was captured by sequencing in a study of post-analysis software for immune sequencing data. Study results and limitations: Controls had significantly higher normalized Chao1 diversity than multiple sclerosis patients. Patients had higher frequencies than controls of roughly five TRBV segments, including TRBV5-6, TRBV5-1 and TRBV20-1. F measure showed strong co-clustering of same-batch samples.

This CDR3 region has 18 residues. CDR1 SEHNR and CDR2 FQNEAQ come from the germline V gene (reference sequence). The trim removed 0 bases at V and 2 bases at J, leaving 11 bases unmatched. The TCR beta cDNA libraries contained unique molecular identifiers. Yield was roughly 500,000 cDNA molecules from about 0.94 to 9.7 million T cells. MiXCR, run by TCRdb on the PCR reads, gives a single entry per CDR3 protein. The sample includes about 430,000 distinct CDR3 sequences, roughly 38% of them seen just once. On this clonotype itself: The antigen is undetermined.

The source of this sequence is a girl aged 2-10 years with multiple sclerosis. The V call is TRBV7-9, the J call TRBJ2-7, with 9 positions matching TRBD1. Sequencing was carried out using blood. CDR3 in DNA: TGTGCCAGCAGCTTAGCCTTCCTCCCGGGACAGGGACCCTACGAGCAGTACTTC. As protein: CASSLAFLPGQGPYEQYF.